Listed here are 23 T cell receptor beta chains from one sample, sequenced in a study of cytomegalovirus exposure and HLA in healthy donors. The PCR made use of 60 Vbeta and 13 Jbeta primers. Using immunoSEQ multiplex PCR, the repertoire was profiled, and TCRdb retains in-frame clones only, with some absent. The table has about 80,000 clones, around 60% seen once. The sequenced sample consisted of PBMCs. Source of these receptors: a male donor in good health and CMV-seropositive.

The chain uses TRBV27 and TRBJ2-7; tentatively, D is TRBD1 (6 bases). Germline V CDR1 and CDR2: MNHEY, SMNVEV (reference sequence). The CDR3 is 17 residues long. The V end lost 3 bases, the J end lost 0 bases, and 18 bases lay between the germline ends. The CDR3 loop reads CASSFSSTGPSSYEQYF. CDR3 nucleotide sequence: TGTGCCAGCAGTTTCTCTTCGACAGGCCCGAGCTCCTACGAGCAGTACTTC.

V gene TRBV19 combines with J gene TRBJ1-5, with unresolved D. This CDR3 contains 15 residues. The germline V and J ends were trimmed by 3 bases and 0 bases, with 9 bases remaining between them. Germline V CDR1 and CDR2: LNHDA, SQIVND (reference sequence). CDR3 region: CASSIADYSNQPQHF. The CDR3 bases are TGTGCCAGTAGTATCGCGGATTATAGCAATCAGCCCCAGCATTTT.

In this sample, this clone turned up a few times. This chain joins TRBV5-1 and TRBJ2-7; D possibly corresponds to TRBD1 (6 bases). Germline-derived CDR1 and CDR2 are SGHRS and YFSETQ. The CDR3 totals 14 residues. Trimming took 0 bases from V and 7 from J, leaving 14 bases between them. The CDR3: CASSLVDSGQEQYF. CDR3 coding DNA: TGCGCCAGCAGCTTGGTGGACTCAGGACAGGAGCAGTACTTC.

The rearrangement links TRBV27 to TRBJ2-7; TRBD1 matches at 8 bases. The CDR3 covers 13 residues. V trimming: 6 bases; J trimming: 3 bases; junction bases outside the gene matches: 4. Germline-derived CDR1 and CDR2 are MNHEY and SMNVEV (reference sequence). The CDR3 loop is CASSPDRGYEQYF. The CDR3 DNA sequence: TGTGCCAGCAGCCCAGACAGGGGCTACGAGCAGTACTTC.

The J gene is TRBJ2-3, the V gene TRBV6-1, with TRBD2 matching 9 bases. In germline, CDR1 is MNHNS, CDR2 SASEGT. V shed 5 bases, J shed 2 bases, and the junction held 5 bases outside the gene matches. CDR3 size: 15 residues. In DNA form, the CDR3 reads TGTGCCAGCAGTCCAGCGGGGGGCATCACAGATACGCAGTATTTT. It translates to CASSPAGGITDTQYF.

CDR3 region: CASSFTSTGKLGYGYTF. The CDR3 DNA follows: TGTGCCAGCAGTTTCACATCAACGGGGAAACTGGGCTATGGCTACACCTTC. The chain uses TRBV27 and TRBJ1-2; D gene ambiguous. This CDR3 is 17 amino acids long. Trimming took 3 bases from V and 4 from J, leaving 21 bases between them. Germline V gene data show CDR1 as MNHEY and CDR2 as SMNVEV (reference sequence).

V usage is TRBV29-1 and J usage is TRBJ1-2, with 7 bases that match TRBD1. V shed 7 bases, J shed 3 bases, and the junction held 8 bases outside the gene matches. CDR1 is SQVTM, CDR2 ANQGSEA, per germline. The CDR3 is 13 residues long. The CDR3 region has the DNA TGCAGCGCTTACAGGGGTATGGACTATGGCTACACCTTC. Protein product: CSAYRGMDYGYTF.

This chain links TRBV7-8 with TRBJ2-1; 8 bases line up with TRBD2. V lost 6 bases and J lost 12; bases outside the gene matches: 13. This CDR3 has 14 residues. Germline V gives CDR1 SGHVS, CDR2 FQNEAQ. The CDR3 DNA is TGTGCCAGCAGTATAGCATCGGGAGGGTGGGGGCAGTTCTTC. Translation gives CASSIASGGWGQFF.

The chain carries TRBV18 and TRBJ2-3, with 10 bases that match TRBD2. V shed 2 bases and J 6 bases; nucleotides not matched to a gene: 8. Germline V gives CDR1 KGHSH, CDR2 LQKENI. The CDR3 has 16 amino acids. Here the CDR3 DNA reads TGTGCCAGCTCACCAATTCGAGCGGGGGGGCCGGATACGCAGTATTTT. Translated, it gives CASSPIRAGGPDTQYF.

This clone occurred a few times. The chain uses TRBV28 and TRBJ2-1; a possible D gene is TRBD2 (5 bases). Trimming stripped 5 bases from V and 0 bases from J, with 5 bases between. Germline CDR1 and CDR2: MDHEN and SYDVKM. CDR3 length: 13 residues. The CDR3: CASSTSSYNEQFF. CDR3 DNA: TGTGCCAGCAGTACTAGCTCCTACAATGAGCAGTTCTTC.

This clone occurred a few times. The J gene is TRBJ1-5, the V gene TRBV7-2, with a weak D call TRBD1 (5 bases). Germline lookup yields CDR1 SGHTA and CDR2 FQGNSA. The CDR3 extends over 14 amino acids. Trimming stripped 2 bases from V and 6 bases from J, with 11 bases between. CDR3 nucleotides: TGTGCCAGCAGCTTAATCGGGGGTCCTCAGCCCCAGCATTTT. Residues: CASSLIGGPQPQHF.

V gene TRBV13 combines with J gene TRBJ2-1, with TRBD2 matching over 10 bases. V was pared by 5 bases and J by 9 bases, with 13 bases of the junction left unmatched. CDR1 PRHDT and CDR2 FYEKMQ come from the germline V gene (reference sequence). The length of the CDR3 is 16 residues. CDR3 sequence (DNA): TGTGCCAGCAGCCTCGAGGCCCTAGCGGGAGTTGCTGAGCAGTTCTTC. It specifies CASSLEALAGVAEQFF.

This chain joins TRBV11-2 and TRBJ2-7; 16 bases are a match to TRBD2. The V segment lost 5 bases and the J segment 7 bases; nucleotides outside the gene matches: 8. Per germline, CDR1 SGHAT and CDR2 FQNNGV. There are 16 residues in the CDR3. CDR3 sequence: CASSRGTSGGAREQYF. The CDR3 region has the DNA TGTGCCAGCAGCCGAGGGACTAGCGGGGGGGCGAGGGAGCAGTACTTC.

To note about this clone: One end of the junction varies from germline; a read error may be responsible. The V call is TRBV6-1, the J call TRBJ1-2; a possible D gene is TRBD1 (6 bases). The CDR3 extends over 13 amino acids. Germline V CDR1 and CDR2: MNHNS, SASEGT. As DNA, the CDR3 is TGTGCTAGCATGGAGGACAGAAACTATGGCTACACCTTC. The encoded protein is CASMEDRNYGYTF.

The rearrangement links TRBV7-6 to TRBJ2-3, with D unclear. Trimming cost V 1 base and J 2 bases, with 4 bases left between them. The CDR3 extends over 13 amino acids. Germline V gene data show CDR1 as SGHVS and CDR2 as FNYEAQ. CDR3 nucleotides: TGTGCCAGCAGCTTAGGGCCCACAGATACGCAGTATTTT. It is translated as CASSLGPTDTQYF.

This rearrangement joins TRBV30 to TRBJ1-6, with D possibly being TRBD1 (5 bases). V lost 0 bases and J lost 10, with 10 bases in between. Germline V CDR1 and CDR2: GTSNPN, SVGIG (reference sequence). The CDR3 loop spans 13 amino acids. The CDR3 DNA is TGTGCCTGGAGTGTACGGGGGGGATCACCCCTCCACTTT. Its protein is CAWSVRGGSPLHF.

The chain combines TRBV11-3 with TRBJ1-1, with D possibly being TRBD1 (6 bases). The CDR3 spans 14 residues. Germline CDR1 reads SGHNT; CDR2 reads YENEEA. Trimming stripped 5 bases from V and 1 base from J, with 11 bases between. The CDR3 sequence: CASSLQGANTEAFF. In nucleotides, the CDR3 is TGTGCCAGCAGCCTACAGGGCGCGAACACTGAAGCTTTCTTT.

The genes are TRBV30 and TRBJ2-1; 8 bases map to TRBD1. Germline V lookup: CDR1 GTSNPN, CDR2 SVGIG (reference sequence). The J segment lost 6 bases and the V segment lost 4 bases, leaving 8 bases of the junction unmatched. The CDR3 has 14 residues. The CDR3 loop reads CAWNGQGYGNEQFF. Here the CDR3 DNA reads TGTGCCTGGAATGGACAGGGTTATGGCAATGAGCAGTTCTTC.

The V and J genes are TRBV5-1 and TRBJ2-3; D is perhaps TRBD2 (6 bases). This CDR3 has 13 residues. Germline V CDR1 and CDR2: SGHRS, YFSETQ. V was clipped by 5 bases and J by 2 bases, with 9 bases between them. This CDR3 is CASSSGFTDTQYF. Here the CDR3 DNA reads TGCGCCAGCAGTAGCGGCTTCACAGATACGCAGTATTTT. The full variable domain, its missing parts supplied by reference TRBV5-1 and TRBJ2-3, is KAGVTQTPRYLIKTRGQQVTLSCSPISGHRSVSWYQQTPGQGLQFLFEYFSETQRNKGNFPGRFSGRQFSNSRSEMNVSTLELGDSALYLCASSSGFTDTQYFGPGTRLTVL.

This chain's CDR3 is CASSLSSGQGSEQYF. The DNA for the CDR3 is TGTGCCAGCAGTTTATCGAGTGGTCAGGGGAGCGAGCAGTACTTC. The genes are TRBV27 and TRBJ2-7; perhaps TRBD1 as D (6 bases). With 0 bases removed from V and 6 bases from J, the gap between germline ends came to 15 bases. The germline CDR1 and CDR2 sequences are MNHEY and SMNVEV (reference sequence). The CDR3 contains 15 residues.

In this sample, this clone turned up once. V is TRBV20-1 and J is TRBJ2-3, with D perhaps TRBD2 (6 bases). V lost 4 bases, J lost 9 bases, and 11 bases lay in between. This CDR3 has 11 residues. Germline V gives CDR1 DFQATT, CDR2 SNEGSKA (reference sequence). CDR3 in amino acids: CSATPSETQYF. The CDR3 nucleotides read TGCAGTGCTACACCTAGCGAGACGCAGTATTTT.

This clone has only one observation. The CDR3 here is CASRHRDRGRLGYF. The CDR3 nucleotides read TGTGCAAGTCGCCACCGGGACAGGGGTAGACTAGGATACTTC. This sequence joins TRBV12-2 and TRBJ2-7; whether TRBD1, the table's D call, matches the DNA was not checked. TRBV12-2 is a pseudogene locus. This CDR3 contains 14 residues.

This clone was counted a few times. V usage is TRBV7-8 and J usage is TRBJ2-7; TRBD1 is a possible D gene (5 bases). V dropped 1 base and J dropped 0 bases, with 7 bases sitting between them. The CDR3 length is 14 residues. The V gene's germline CDR1 is SGHVS and CDR2 FQNEAQ. CDR3 DNA: TGTGCCAGCAGCTTAGTCCAGGGCTCCTACGAGCAGTACTTC. It translates to CASSLVQGSYEQYF.